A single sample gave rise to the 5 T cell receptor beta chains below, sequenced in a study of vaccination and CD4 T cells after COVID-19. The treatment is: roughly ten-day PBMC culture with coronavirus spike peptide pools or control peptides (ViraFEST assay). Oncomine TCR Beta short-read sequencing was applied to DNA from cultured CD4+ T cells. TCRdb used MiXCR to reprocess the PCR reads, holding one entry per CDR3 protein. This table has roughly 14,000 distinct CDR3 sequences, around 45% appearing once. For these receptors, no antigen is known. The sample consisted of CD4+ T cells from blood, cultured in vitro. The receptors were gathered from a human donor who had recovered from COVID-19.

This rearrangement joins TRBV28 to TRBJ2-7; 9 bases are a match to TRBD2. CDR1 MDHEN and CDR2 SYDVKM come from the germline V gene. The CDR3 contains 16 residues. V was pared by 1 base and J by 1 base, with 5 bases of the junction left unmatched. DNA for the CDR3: TGTGCCAGCAGTTTATCGGCGGGGGGGTTATCCTACGAGCAGTACTTC. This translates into CASSLSAGGLSYEQYF.

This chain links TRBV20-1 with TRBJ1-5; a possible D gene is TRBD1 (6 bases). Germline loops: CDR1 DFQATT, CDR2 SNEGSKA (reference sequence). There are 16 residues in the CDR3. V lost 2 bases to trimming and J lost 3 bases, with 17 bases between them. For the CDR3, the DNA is TGCAGTGCTAGACTGGACAGAGAAATTTACAATCAGCCCCAGCATTTT. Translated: CSARLDREIYNQPQHF.

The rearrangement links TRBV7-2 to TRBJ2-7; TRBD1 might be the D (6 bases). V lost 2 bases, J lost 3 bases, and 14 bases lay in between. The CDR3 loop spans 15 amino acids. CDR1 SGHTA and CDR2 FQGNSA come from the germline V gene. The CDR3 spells CASSLPLTGNYEQYF. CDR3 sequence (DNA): TGTGCCAGCAGCTTACCACTGACAGGAAACTACGAGCAGTACTTC.

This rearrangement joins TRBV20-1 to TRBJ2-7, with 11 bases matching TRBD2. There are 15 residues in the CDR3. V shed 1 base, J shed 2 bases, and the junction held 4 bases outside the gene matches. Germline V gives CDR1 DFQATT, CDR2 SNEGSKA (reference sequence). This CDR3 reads CSARGVAGGAYEQYF. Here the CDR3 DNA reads TGCAGTGCTAGAGGAGTAGCGGGAGGGGCCTACGAGCAGTACTTC.

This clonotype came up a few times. CDR3 sequence (DNA): TGCAGTGCGCGCACCAGGGACTACGAGCAGTACTTC. Translated: CSARTRDYEQYF. The rearrangement joins TRBV20-1 to TRBJ2-7; TRBD1 is a possible D gene (5 bases). This CDR3 spans 12 amino acids. The germline CDR1 and CDR2 sequences are DFQATT and SNEGSKA (reference sequence). V was shortened by 6 bases and J by 3 bases, with 12 bases between the two germline ends.